This T cell receptor beta chain was obtained from a study of post-analysis software for immune sequencing data. Germline CDR1 and CDR2: MNHEY and SVGEGT. This CDR3 has 16 amino acids. Germline trimming cut 6 bases from V and 4 bases from J; bases unmatched to any gene: 8. The TCR beta cDNA libraries contained unique molecular identifiers. Once about 0.95 to 10 million T cells were used, roughly 0.5 million cDNA molecules resulted. TCRdb passed the PCR reads through MiXCR, listing each CDR3 protein once. The sample lists some 160,000 distinct CDR3 sequences, 35% to 40% occurring once. In the case of this clonotype: The antigen is unknown.

Study-level points and caveats: Relative to controls, patients with multiple sclerosis showed significantly lower normalized Chao1 diversity. In patients, TRBV5-6, TRBV5-1 and TRBV20-1 belonged to five or six TRBV segments found more frequently than in controls. Co-batched samples clustered tightly together by F measure.

The sequencing used blood, collected after autologous hematopoietic stem cell transplantation. The rearrangement joins TRBV6-2 or TRBV6-3 to TRBJ2-5; 13 positions agree with TRBD2. This TCR was sampled from a girl aged 10 to 17 with multiple sclerosis. CDR3 sequence reads: CASRPGTSGISETQYF. The CDR3 DNA reads as TGTGCCAGCAGACCCGGGACTAGCGGGATTTCAGAGACCCAGTACTTC.